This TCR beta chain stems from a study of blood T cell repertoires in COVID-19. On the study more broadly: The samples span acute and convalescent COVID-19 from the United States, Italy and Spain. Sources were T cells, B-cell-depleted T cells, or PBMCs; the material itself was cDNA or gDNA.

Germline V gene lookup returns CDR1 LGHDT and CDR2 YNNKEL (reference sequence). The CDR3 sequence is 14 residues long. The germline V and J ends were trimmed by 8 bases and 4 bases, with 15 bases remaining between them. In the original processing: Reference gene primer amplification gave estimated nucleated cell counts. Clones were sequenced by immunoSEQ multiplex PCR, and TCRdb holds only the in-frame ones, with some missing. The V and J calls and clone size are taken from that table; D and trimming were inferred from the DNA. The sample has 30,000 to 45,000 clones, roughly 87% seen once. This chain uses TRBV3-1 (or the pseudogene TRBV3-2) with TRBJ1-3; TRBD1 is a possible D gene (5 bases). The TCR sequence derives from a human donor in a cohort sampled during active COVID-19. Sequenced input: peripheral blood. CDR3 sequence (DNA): TGTGCCAGCCGCCTCGAGGCAGGGGGAAACACCATATATTTT. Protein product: CASRLEAGGNTIYF.